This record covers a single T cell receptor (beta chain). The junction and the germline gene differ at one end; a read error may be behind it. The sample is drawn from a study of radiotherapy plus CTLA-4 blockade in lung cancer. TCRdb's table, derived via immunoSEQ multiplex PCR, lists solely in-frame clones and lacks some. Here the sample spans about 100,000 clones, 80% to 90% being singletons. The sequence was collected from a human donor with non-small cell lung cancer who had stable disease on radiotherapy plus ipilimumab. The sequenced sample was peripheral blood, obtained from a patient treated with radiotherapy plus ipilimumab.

The CDR3 reads CASSFALAETQYF. CDR3 DNA sequence: TGTGCTAGCAGCTTCGCACTAGCGGAGACCCAGTACTTC. The V call is TRBV7-7, the J call TRBJ2-5; the match to TRBD2 covers 7 bases. CDR1 and CDR2 (germline): SSHAT, FNYEAQ (reference sequence). This CDR3 comprises 13 residues.